The 8 T cell receptor beta chains below all came from one sample that was sequenced in a study of CD8 T cells in Susac syndrome (dated by TCRdb to about 2019). The library was built by means of the immunoSEQ multiplex PCR assay. RNA was extracted using the RNeasy kit, and about 0.45 to 1 ug of the RNA was reverse transcribed with random hexamers. Through fastp at Q25 and MiXCR, TCRdb rebuilt clones from the public reads, retaining in-frame beta chains. Every distinct CDR3 protein forms one entry, paired with its most common genes and DNA. Within this sample are 100,000 or so distinct CDR3 sequences, with about 96% of them counted one time only. Together, the top ten hold approximately 0.3% of the sample. The sequenced sample consisted of CD8+ T cells from PBMCs. These receptors were obtained from a human donor with Susac syndrome.

The chain is built from TRBV3-1 and TRBJ2-3; D assignment may be TRBD1 or TRBD2 (5 bases each). Germline CDR1 LGHDT, CDR2 YNNKEL (reference sequence). The V and J ends lost 6 bases and 2 bases respectively, with 9 bases between them. The CDR3 contains 13 residues. The CDR3 loop is CASRRDLTDTQYF. The CDR3, as DNA: TGTGCCAGCAGACGGGACCTCACAGATACGCAGTATTTT.

The rearrangement links TRBV6-2 or TRBV6-3 to TRBJ2-1; weak D call: TRBD1 (6 bases). This CDR3 region has 14 residues. Looked up from germline, CDR1 is MNHEY and CDR2 is SVGEGT. Trimming left V 5 bases short and J 6 bases short, with 14 bases between. CDR3 loop: CASSPEGEFNEQFF. DNA for the CDR3: TGTGCCAGCAGTCCAGAGGGGGAGTTCAATGAGCAGTTCTTC.

The J gene is TRBJ2-7, the V gene TRBV11-2; maybe TRBD1 (5 bases). Trimming cost V 4 bases and J 4 bases, with 23 bases left between them. Per germline, CDR1 SGHAT and CDR2 FQNNGV. There are 17 residues in the CDR3. The DNA of the CDR3 is TGTGCCAGCAGCTCCAAACCCAAGGGGTTACTCCCTTACGAGCAGTACTTC. It encodes CASSSKPKGLLPYEQYF.

CDR3 amino acids: CSVAGQTQETQYF. The CDR3 DNA sequence: TGCAGCGTTGCTGGTCAGACACAAGAGACCCAGTACTTC. The J gene is TRBJ2-5, the V gene TRBV29-1; D call uncertain. Trimming cost V 4 bases and J 2 bases, with 11 bases left between them. The CDR3 consists of 13 residues. From germline, CDR1 is SQVTM and CDR2 ANQGSEA.

The V and J genes are TRBV10-3 and TRBJ2-5, with TRBD2 matching over 7 bases. Per germline, CDR1 ENHRY and CDR2 SYGVKD. V trimming: 8 bases; J trimming: 4 bases; junction bases outside the gene matches: 10. This CDR3 is 14 amino acids long. The CDR3 spells CAIGREGKGETQYF. CDR3 nucleotides: TGTGCCATCGGTAGGGAGGGGAAAGGAGAGACCCAGTACTTC.

This clonotype appeared a single time. The chain employs TRBV4-2 and TRBJ1-2; D gene ambiguous. Germline CDR1 LGHNA, CDR2 YNFKEQ. This CDR3 has 15 residues. Trimming left V 0 bases short and J 0 bases short, with 8 bases between. CDR3 sequence reads: CASSQDFTANYGYTF. CDR3 coding DNA: TGTGCCAGCAGCCAAGATTTCACAGCTAACTATGGCTACACCTTC.

This chain connects TRBV19 to TRBJ2-3, with TRBD2 matching over 7 bases. This CDR3 region has 15 residues. V shed 6 bases and J 3 bases; nucleotides not matched to a gene: 9. Per germline, CDR1 LNHDA and CDR2 SQIVND (reference sequence). The CDR3 is CASSPDGGWTDTQYF. CDR3 sequence (DNA): TGTGCCAGTAGCCCGGACGGGGGGTGGACAGATACGCAGTATTTT.

This clonotype was recorded only once. The rearrangement uses TRBV7-2 and TRBJ1-1, with D possibly being TRBD1 (6 bases). Germline lookup yields CDR1 SGHTA and CDR2 FQGNSA. The CDR3 length is 14 residues. The V and J ends lost 5 bases and 1 base respectively, with 11 bases between them. As DNA, the CDR3 is TGTGCCAGCAGCCACGGGACATCGAACACTGAAGCTTTCTTT. It translates to CASSHGTSNTEAFF.